The 10 T cell receptor beta chains presented below share a single source sample, sequenced in a study of siplizumab effects on memory and regulatory T cells. Assay used: immunoSEQ multiplex PCR; TCRdb lists only in-frame clones, some missing. The profile shows about 100,000 clones, over 85% of them singletons. Sequenced material: Tregs sorted from blood. These receptors were obtained from a human donor in good health.

The chain joins TRBV6-1 to TRBJ2-5, with 8 nucleotides matching TRBD2. This CDR3 contains 15 residues. CDR1 and CDR2 from the germline V gene are MNHNS and SASEGT. V gave up 10 bases and J gave up 5 bases; unmatched junction bases: 15. This chain's CDR3 is CATTRGVAGWETQYF. Written as DNA, the CDR3 is TGTGCCACCACCCGTGGGGTAGCGGGATGGGAGACCCAGTACTTC.

The CDR3 DNA is TGCAGCGTCCTTTCGGGAACAGTTGGCTACACCTTC. Protein product: CSVLSGTVGYTF. J is TRBJ1-2 and V is TRBV29-1; D gene unclear. The germline gives CDR1 SQVTM, CDR2 ANQGSEA. The CDR3 is 12 amino acids. Trimming pared 6 bases from V and 7 bases from J, leaving 15 bases between.

J is TRBJ2-1 and V is TRBV2, with TRBD1 matching 9 bases. The V and J ends lost 6 bases and 7 bases, in that order; junction bases with no gene match: 10. CDR3 size: 15 residues. The germline V gene encodes CDR1 SNHLY and CDR2 FYNNEI. CDR3 amino acids: CASSGGTGSLNEQFF. The DNA of the CDR3 is TGTGCCAGCAGCGGAGGGACAGGGTCGTTGAATGAGCAGTTCTTC.

This clone appeared a single time. J is TRBJ1-5 and V is TRBV7-9, with 8 bases fitting TRBD1. This CDR3 is built from 16 residues. Germline V CDR1 and CDR2: SEHNR, FQNEAQ (reference sequence). Trimming took 5 bases from V and 2 from J; bases not matched to a gene: 8. CDR3 nucleotides: TGTGCCAGCAGCCTCGGGACAGGCGGTGGCAATCAGCCCCAGCATTTT. Translating it yields CASSLGTGGGNQPQHF. The full variable domain, rest sourced from reference TRBV7-9 and TRBJ1-5, is DTGVSQNPRHKITKRGQNVTFRCDPISEHNRLYWYRQTLGQGPEFLTYFQNEAQLEKSRLLSDRFSAERPKGSFSTLEIQRTEQGDSAMYLCASSLGTGGGNQPQHFGDGTRLSIL.

J is TRBJ2-5 and V is TRBV2; 10 bases line up with TRBD2. V lost 0 bases and J lost 1; bases outside the gene matches: 5. Germline V CDR1 and CDR2: SNHLY, FYNNEI. The CDR3 loop spans 17 amino acids. DNA for the CDR3: TGTGCCAGCAGTGAAGCGGTGCTAGCGGGGGTCCAAGAGACCCAGTACTTC. Translation gives CASSEAVLAGVQETQYF.

V gene TRBV19 combines with J gene TRBJ2-1, with 8 bases fitting TRBD1. CDR3 length: 16 residues. Trimming cost V 3 bases and J 5 bases; bases outside gene matches: 9. In germline, CDR1 is LNHDA, CDR2 SQIVND (reference sequence). The CDR3 loop reads CASSMNLRTGNNEQFF. Written as DNA, the CDR3 is TGTGCCAGTAGTATGAATCTTAGGACAGGGAACAATGAGCAGTTCTTC.

In nucleotides, the CDR3 is TGTGCCAGCAGTTCCCGGAACTTTCCTACCTACGAGCAGTACTTC. Protein product: CASSSRNFPTYEQYF. The chain links TRBV27 to TRBJ2-7; D is unclear. Trimming removed 4 bases at V and 2 bases at J, with 15 bases between. The germline V gene encodes CDR1 MNHEY and CDR2 SMNVEV (reference sequence). CDR3 length: 15 residues.

The V gene is TRBV19, the J gene TRBJ2-7; D perhaps matches TRBD2 (6 bases). Per the germline V gene, CDR1 is LNHDA and CDR2 is SQIVND (reference sequence). The CDR3 covers 14 residues. V dropped 3 bases and J dropped 1 base, with 10 bases sitting between them. The CDR3 loop reads CASSIGGESYEQYF. For the CDR3, the DNA is TGTGCCAGTAGTATTGGAGGGGAGTCCTACGAGCAGTACTTC.

A single count supports this clone. The junction shows a germline mismatch at one end, possibly a read error. The chain joins TRBV7-6 to TRBJ2-7; D is unclear. The germline V gene encodes CDR1 SGHVS and CDR2 FNYEAQ. The CDR3 sequence is 12 residues long. The CDR3 bases are TGTGCCAGCAGCTTAGGAGGCAGAGAGCGGTACTTC. Amino acids: CASSLGGRERYF.

The chain's CDR3 is CASSLGTSTGGVSYNSPLHF. CDR3 sequence (DNA): TGCGCCAGCAGCTTGGGAACGAGCACAGGGGGTGTCTCCTATAATTCACCCCTCCACTTT. The V and J genes are TRBV5-1 and TRBJ1-6; 8 nucleotides agree with TRBD1. This CDR3 contains 20 residues. V was clipped by 0 bases and J by 0 bases; unmatched bases: 11. Germline CDR1 reads SGHRS; CDR2 reads YFSETQ. Variable domain in full (rest from reference TRBV5-1 and TRBJ1-6): KAGVTQTPRYLIKTRGQQVTLSCSPISGHRSVSWYQQTPGQGLQFLFEYFSETQRNKGNFPGRFSGRQFSNSRSEMNVSTLELGDSALYLCASSLGTSTGGVSYNSPLHFGNGTRLTVT.